The clone carrying this T cell receptor (beta chain) was observed a few times. Irradiated, violet-dye-labeled stimulator cells, around 200,000 in number, were plated with around 200,000 CFSE-labeled responder cells. At the end of the reaction, proliferating CFSE-low CD3+CD4+ and CD3+CD8+ responders were sorted. This record belongs to a study of graft-versus-host responses after intestinal transplantation. Whole-study context: Anti-thymocyte globulin was used for induction in all recipients, who then took tacrolimus and steroids for roughly three years.

Only in-frame clones appear in the TCRdb table, and some are missing; sequencing was by immunoSEQ multiplex PCR. The top ten clones hold 9% to 10% of a sample with over 1,500 clones, 38% of them seen once. The CDR3 covers 15 residues. In germline, CDR1 is SGHTA, CDR2 FQGNSA. The V end lost 1 base, the J end lost 3 bases, and 11 bases lay between the germline ends. The chain joins TRBV7-2 to TRBJ2-3, with a possible D match to TRBD1 (5 bases). Sequencing was performed on alloreactive CD8+ T cells from a mixed lymphocyte reaction culture, taken before transplantation. This sample's subset: CFSE-low proliferating T cells sorted from roughly six-day pre-transplant mixed lymphocyte reaction (GvH or HvG direction). This sequence was found in a human patient who was an organ donor for intestinal transplantation. CDR3 residues: CASSLDGAVTDTQYF. CDR3 DNA sequence: TGTGCCAGCAGCTTAGATGGGGCAGTGACAGATACGCAGTATTTT.